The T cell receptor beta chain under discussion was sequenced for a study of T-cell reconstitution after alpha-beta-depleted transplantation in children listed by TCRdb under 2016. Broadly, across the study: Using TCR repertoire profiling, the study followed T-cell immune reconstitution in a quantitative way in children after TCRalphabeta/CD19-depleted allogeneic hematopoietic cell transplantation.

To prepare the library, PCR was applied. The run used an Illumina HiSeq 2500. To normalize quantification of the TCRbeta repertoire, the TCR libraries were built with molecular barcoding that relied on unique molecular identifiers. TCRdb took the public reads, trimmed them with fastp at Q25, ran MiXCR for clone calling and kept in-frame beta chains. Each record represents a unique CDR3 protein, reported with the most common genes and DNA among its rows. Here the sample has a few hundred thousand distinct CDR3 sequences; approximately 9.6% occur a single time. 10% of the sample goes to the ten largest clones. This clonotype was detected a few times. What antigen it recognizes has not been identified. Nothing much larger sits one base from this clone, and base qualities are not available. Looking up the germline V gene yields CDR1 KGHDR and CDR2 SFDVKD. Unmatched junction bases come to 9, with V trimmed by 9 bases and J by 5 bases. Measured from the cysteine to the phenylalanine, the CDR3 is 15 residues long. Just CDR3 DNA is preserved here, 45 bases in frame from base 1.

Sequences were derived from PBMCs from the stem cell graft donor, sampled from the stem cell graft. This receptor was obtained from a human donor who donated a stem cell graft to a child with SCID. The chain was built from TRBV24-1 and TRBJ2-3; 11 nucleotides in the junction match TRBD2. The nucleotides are TGTGCCACCCAACGTAGCGGGGGGGCAGGAGATACGCAGTATTTT. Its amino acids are CATQRSGGAGDTQYF.